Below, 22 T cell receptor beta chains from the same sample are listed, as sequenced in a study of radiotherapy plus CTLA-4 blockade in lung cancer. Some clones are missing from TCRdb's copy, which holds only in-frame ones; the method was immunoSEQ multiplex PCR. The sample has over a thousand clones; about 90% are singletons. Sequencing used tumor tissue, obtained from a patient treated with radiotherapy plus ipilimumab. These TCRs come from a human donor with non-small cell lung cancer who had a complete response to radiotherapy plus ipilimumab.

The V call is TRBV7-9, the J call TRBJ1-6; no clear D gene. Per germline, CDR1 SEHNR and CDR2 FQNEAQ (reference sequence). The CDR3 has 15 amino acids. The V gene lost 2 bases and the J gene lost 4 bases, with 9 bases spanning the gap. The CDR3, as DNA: TGTGCCAGCAGCTTACACAGCAATTATAATTCACCCCTCCACTTT. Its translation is CASSLHSNYNSPLHF.

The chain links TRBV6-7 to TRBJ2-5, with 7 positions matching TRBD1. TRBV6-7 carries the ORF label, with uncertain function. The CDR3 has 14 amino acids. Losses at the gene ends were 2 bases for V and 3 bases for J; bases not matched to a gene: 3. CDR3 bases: TGTGCCAGCAGTTACATAGGGACAGAAGAGACCCAGTACTTC. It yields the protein CASSYIGTEETQYF.

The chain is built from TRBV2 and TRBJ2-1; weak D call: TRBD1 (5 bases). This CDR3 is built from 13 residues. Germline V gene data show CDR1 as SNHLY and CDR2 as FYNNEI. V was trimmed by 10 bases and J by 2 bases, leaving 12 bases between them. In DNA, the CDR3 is TGTGCCACACAGGAAGGGGCCTACAATGAGCAGTTCTTC. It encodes CATQEGAYNEQFF.

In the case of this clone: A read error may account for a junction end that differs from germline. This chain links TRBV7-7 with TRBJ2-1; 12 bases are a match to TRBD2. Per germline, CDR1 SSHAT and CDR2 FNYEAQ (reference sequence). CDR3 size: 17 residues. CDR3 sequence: CASSLRPGTSGYNEQFF. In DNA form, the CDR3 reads TGTGCTAGCAGCTTAAGACCCGGGACTAGCGGGTACAATGAGCAGTTCTTC.

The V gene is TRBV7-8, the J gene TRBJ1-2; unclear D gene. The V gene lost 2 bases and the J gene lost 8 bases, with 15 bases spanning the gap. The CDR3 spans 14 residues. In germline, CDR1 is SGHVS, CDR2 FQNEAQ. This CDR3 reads CASSLLHKGDGYTF. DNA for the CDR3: TGTGCCAGCAGCTTATTACACAAGGGTGACGGCTACACCTTC.

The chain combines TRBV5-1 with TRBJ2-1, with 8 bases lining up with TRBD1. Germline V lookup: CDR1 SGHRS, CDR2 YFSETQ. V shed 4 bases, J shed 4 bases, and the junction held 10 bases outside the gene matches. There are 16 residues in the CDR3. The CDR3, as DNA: TGCGCCAGCAGCCGCCAGGGGGCTTCGCGATACAATGAGCAGTTCTTC. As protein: CASSRQGASRYNEQFF.

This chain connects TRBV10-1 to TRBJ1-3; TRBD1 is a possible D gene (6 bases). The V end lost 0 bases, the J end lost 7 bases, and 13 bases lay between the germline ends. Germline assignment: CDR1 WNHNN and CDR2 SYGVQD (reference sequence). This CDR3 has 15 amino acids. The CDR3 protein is CASSESTGGGNTIYF. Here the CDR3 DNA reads TGCGCCAGCAGTGAGTCGACAGGCGGCGGGAACACCATATATTTT.

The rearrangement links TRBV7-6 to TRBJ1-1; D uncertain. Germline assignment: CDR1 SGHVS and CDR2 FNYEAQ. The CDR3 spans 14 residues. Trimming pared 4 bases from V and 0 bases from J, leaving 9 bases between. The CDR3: CASSWQAMNTEAFF. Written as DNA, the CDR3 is TGTGCCAGCAGCTGGCAGGCCATGAACACTGAAGCTTTCTTT.

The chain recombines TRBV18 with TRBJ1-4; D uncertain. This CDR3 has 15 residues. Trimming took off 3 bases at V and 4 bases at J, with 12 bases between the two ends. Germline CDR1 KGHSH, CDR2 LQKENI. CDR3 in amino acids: CASSPSVGVNEKLFF. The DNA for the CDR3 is TGTGCCAGCTCACCCTCAGTCGGCGTTAATGAAAAACTGTTTTTT.

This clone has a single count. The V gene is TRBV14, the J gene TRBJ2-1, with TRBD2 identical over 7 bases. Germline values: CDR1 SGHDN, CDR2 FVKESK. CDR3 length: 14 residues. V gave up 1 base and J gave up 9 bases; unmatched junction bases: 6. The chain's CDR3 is CASSQVGGIREQFF. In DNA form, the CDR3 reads TGTGCCAGCAGCCAAGTCGGGGGGATTCGTGAGCAGTTCTTC.

Written as DNA, the CDR3 is TGTGCCAGCACGGACAGGGAGGGCACCGGGGAGCTGTTTTTT. Protein: CASTDREGTGELFF. This chain connects TRBV19 to TRBJ2-2, with D possibly being TRBD1 (8 bases). The V and J ends lost 9 bases and 4 bases respectively, with 15 bases between them. The CDR3 loop spans 14 amino acids. Germline V lookup: CDR1 LNHDA, CDR2 SQIVND (reference sequence).

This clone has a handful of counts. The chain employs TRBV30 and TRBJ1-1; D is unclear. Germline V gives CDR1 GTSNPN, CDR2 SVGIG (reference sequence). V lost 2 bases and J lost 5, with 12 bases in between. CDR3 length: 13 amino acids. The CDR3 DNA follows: TGTGCCTGGAGTACCACAGTGACGACTGAAGCTTTCTTT. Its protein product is CAWSTTVTTEAFF.

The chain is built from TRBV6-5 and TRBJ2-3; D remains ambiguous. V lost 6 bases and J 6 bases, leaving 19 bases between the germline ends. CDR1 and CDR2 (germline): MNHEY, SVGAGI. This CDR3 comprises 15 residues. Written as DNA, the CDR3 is TGTGCCAGCAGAGCTTACACTCATGGTTCGGATACGCAGTATTTT. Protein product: CASRAYTHGSDTQYF.

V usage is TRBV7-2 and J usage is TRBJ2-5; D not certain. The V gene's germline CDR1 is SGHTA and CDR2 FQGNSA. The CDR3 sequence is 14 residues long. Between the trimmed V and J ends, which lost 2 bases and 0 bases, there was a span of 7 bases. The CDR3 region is CASSLSNNQETQYF. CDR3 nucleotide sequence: TGTGCCAGCAGCTTAAGTAACAACCAAGAGACCCAGTACTTC.

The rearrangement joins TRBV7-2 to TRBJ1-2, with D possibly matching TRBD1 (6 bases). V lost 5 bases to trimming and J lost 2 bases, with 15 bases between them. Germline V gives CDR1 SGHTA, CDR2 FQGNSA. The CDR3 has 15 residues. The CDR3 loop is CASSTRQELNYGYTF. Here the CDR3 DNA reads TGTGCCAGCAGCACCCGACAGGAACTAAACTATGGCTACACCTTC.

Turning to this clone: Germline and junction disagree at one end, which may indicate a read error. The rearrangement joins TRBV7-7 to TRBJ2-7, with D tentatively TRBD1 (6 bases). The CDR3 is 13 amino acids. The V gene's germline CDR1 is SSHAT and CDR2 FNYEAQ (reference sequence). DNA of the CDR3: TGTGCTAGCAGCCTTACAGGGCCGGGAGAGCAGTACTTC. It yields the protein CASSLTGPGEQYF.

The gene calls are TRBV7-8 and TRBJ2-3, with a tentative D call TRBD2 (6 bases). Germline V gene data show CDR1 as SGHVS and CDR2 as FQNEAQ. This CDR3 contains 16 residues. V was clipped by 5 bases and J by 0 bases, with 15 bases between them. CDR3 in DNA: TGTGCCAGCAGCCATCTAGCGCTAGCAAGCACAGATACGCAGTATTTT. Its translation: CASSHLALASTDTQYF.

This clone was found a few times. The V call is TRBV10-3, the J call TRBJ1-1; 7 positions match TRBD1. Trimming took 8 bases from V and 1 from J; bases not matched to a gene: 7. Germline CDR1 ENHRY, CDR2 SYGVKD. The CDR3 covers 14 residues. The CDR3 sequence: CAIRDSRGNTEAFF. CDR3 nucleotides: TGTGCCATCCGGGACAGTCGAGGGAACACTGAAGCTTTCTTT.

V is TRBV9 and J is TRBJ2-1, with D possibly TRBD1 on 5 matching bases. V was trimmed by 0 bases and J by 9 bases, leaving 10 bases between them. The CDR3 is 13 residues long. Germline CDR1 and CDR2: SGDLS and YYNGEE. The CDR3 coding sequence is TGTGCCAGCAGCGTAGAATTTAGGGGTGAGCAGTTCTTC. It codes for CASSVEFRGEQFF.

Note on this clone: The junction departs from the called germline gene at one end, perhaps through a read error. CDR3 in DNA: TGTGTCAGCAGCTTAAAACTAGCGGGAGGTGGCGAGCAGTTCTTC. This encodes CVSSLKLAGGGEQFF. The V and J genes are TRBV7-9 and TRBJ2-1; 12 bases fit TRBD2. Per the germline V gene, CDR1 is SEHNR and CDR2 is FQNEAQ (reference sequence). CDR3 length equals 15 residues.

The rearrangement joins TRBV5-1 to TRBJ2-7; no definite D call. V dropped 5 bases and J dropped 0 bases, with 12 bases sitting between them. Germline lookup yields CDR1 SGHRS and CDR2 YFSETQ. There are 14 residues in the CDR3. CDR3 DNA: TGCGCCAGCAGTCCCACTGAAGACTCCTACGAGCAGTACTTC. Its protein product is CASSPTEDSYEQYF. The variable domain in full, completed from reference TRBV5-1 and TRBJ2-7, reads KAGVTQTPRYLIKTRGQQVTLSCSPISGHRSVSWYQQTPGQGLQFLFEYFSETQRNKGNFPGRFSGRQFSNSRSEMNVSTLELGDSALYLCASSPTEDSYEQYFGPGTRLTVT.

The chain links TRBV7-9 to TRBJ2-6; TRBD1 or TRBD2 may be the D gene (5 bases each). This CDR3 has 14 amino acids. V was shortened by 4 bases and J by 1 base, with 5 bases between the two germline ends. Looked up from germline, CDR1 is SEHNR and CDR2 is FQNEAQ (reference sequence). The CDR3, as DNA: TGTGCCAGCAGCTGGGGGTCTGGGGCCAACGTCCTGACTTTC. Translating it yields CASSWGSGANVLTF.